Sequencing of this T cell receptor (beta chain) was carried out in a study of cytomegalovirus exposure and HLA in healthy donors. General study results and limits: Cytomegalovirus status was reportedly diagnosed by the classifier with high specificity and sensitivity. Among the CMV-associated chains, a few were confirmed in vitro as specific for CMV antigens. Most sequenced TCRs were rare (though some public TCRs occurred in many donors).

Only one count was recorded for this clone. Its antigen is unidentified. In the PCR, 60 Vbeta and 13 Jbeta primers were used. Sequencing used immunoSEQ multiplex PCR; TCRdb keeps in-frame clones, though not all of them. Of around 140,000 clones detected, around 82% appear once; the ten largest clones hold 2.5% to 3%. The J segment lost 8 bases and the V segment lost 5 bases, leaving 7 bases of the junction unmatched. The CDR3 contains 15 residues. The germline CDR1 and CDR2 sequences are SGHTA and FQGTGA. This chain connects TRBV7-3 to TRBJ2-3; TRBD2 matches 13 bases. The source is a female donor in good health and CMV-seronegative. Sequenced input: PBMCs. The CDR3 nucleotides read TGTGCCAGCAGCAATACTAGCGGGAGGGCCGCTACGCAGTATTTT. Amino acid sequence: CASSNTSGRAATQYF.